This T cell receptor (beta chain) comes out of a study of identical twins. TCRdb used MiXCR to reprocess the 5' RACE reads, holding one entry per CDR3 protein. The table lists hundreds of thousands of distinct CDR3 sequences, roughly 7% of them singletons. The table lists this clonotype with many counts. Its antigen is not identified. The study, taken as a whole, reports: High-abundance cord blood beta clonotypes had fewer insertions; memory repertoires showed none. Twins shared beta out-of-frame sequences in excess, but this excess was weaker. One should note that invariant MAIT and iNKT cells could partly confound zero-insertion analyses. Excess low generation probability was seen in twin-shared out-of-frame alpha sequences.

This sample was shared with a second study, whose subject was yellow fever vaccine responses in identical twins.

The TCR sequence derives from a woman in her late teens or twenties in good health. The specimen was memory (CD45RO+) T cells sorted from blood.

CDR3 residues: CASSRGGITDTQYF. In nucleotides, the CDR3 is TGTGCCAGCAGCCGTGGGGGTATCACAGATACGCAGTATTTT. The chain uses TRBV7-2 and TRBJ2-3, with D perhaps being TRBD1 or TRBD2 (5 bases each). The germline V and J ends were trimmed by 5 bases and 2 bases, with 11 bases remaining between them. CDR1 is SGHTA and CDR2 is FQGNSA in the germline V gene. The CDR3 consists of 14 residues.